These 9 T cell receptor beta chains originate from one sample sequenced in a study of cytomegalovirus exposure and HLA in healthy donors. The repertoire was sequenced with immunoSEQ multiplex PCR; TCRdb's copy has only in-frame clones and lacks some. The sample lists about 160,000 clones, approximately 87% seen once, with 5.5% to 6% in the top ten. The source material was PBMCs. The receptor source for this set is a young woman in good health and CMV-seronegative.

The rearrangement joins TRBV7-2 to TRBJ2-7; 10 positions match TRBD2. Germline trimming cut 4 bases from V and 6 bases from J; bases unmatched to any gene: 3. This CDR3 has 13 amino acids. In germline, CDR1 is SGHTA, CDR2 FQGNSA. The DNA of the CDR3 is TGTGCCAGCAGCTCAGGGACTAGCGCCGAGCAGTACTTC. Protein product: CASSSGTSAEQYF.

The V and J genes are TRBV9 and TRBJ2-1, with 7 bases matching TRBD2. CDR1 and CDR2 from the germline V gene are SGDLS and YYNGEE. The trim removed 0 bases at V and 10 bases at J, leaving 13 bases unmatched. The CDR3 runs to 16 residues. Here the CDR3 reads CASSVADSGKTREQFF. DNA for the CDR3: TGTGCCAGCAGCGTAGCCGACAGCGGGAAAACGCGGGAGCAGTTCTTC.

For the CDR3, the DNA is TGCGCCAGCAGCTTGGTGCCGGGACTTACCTACAATGAGCAGTTCTTC. Protein: CASSLVPGLTYNEQFF. The J gene is TRBJ2-1, the V gene TRBV5-1, with D possibly matching TRBD2 (6 bases). The CDR3 runs to 16 residues. Germline values: CDR1 SGHRS, CDR2 YFSETQ. V was trimmed by 0 bases and J by 2 bases, leaving 12 bases between them.

This clone has only one observation. This chain links TRBV7-2 with TRBJ2-4, with TRBD1 identical over 7 bases. V lost 4 bases and J lost 3; bases outside the gene matches: 3. The CDR3 runs 14 residues. Looked up from germline, CDR1 is SGHTA and CDR2 is FQGNSA. This chain's CDR3 is CASSSTGVKNIQYF. The CDR3 DNA reads TGTGCCAGCAGCTCAACAGGGGTCAAAAACATTCAGTACTTC.

This clone showed up just a few times. J is TRBJ2-1 and V is TRBV5-4; D possibly corresponds to TRBD1 (6 bases). Germline-derived CDR1 and CDR2 are SGHNT and YYREEE (reference sequence). This CDR3 is built from 14 residues. Deletions cut 0 bases from V and 4 bases from J, with 8 bases between. CDR3 bases: TGTGCCAGCAGCTTGGCGGACAGATACAATGAGCAGTTCTTC. Translation: CASSLADRYNEQFF.

This sequence joins TRBV4-1 and TRBJ2-6; D unclear. Per the germline V gene, CDR1 is MGHRA and CDR2 is YSYEKL. V lost 6 bases, J lost 4 bases, and 10 bases lay in between. CDR3 length equals 14 residues. The CDR3 region is CASSRASGANVLTF. The CDR3 DNA is TGCGCCAGCAGTCGGGCCTCGGGGGCCAACGTCCTGACTTTC.

CDR3 loop: CASKDGETQYF. The CDR3 nucleotides are TGTGCCAGCAAGGATGGGGAGACCCAGTACTTC. The rearrangement links TRBV28 to TRBJ2-5; no reliable D call. V was clipped by 7 bases and J by 5 bases, with 8 bases between them. This CDR3 region has 11 residues. Germline CDR1 and CDR2: MDHEN and SYDVKM. The complete variable domain, with remaining parts taken from reference TRBV28 and TRBJ2-5, reads DVKVTQSSRYLVKRTGEKVFLECVQDMDHENMFWYRQDPGLGLRLIYFSYDVKMKEKGDIPEGYSVSREKKERFSLILESASTNQTSMYLCASKDGETQYFGPGTRLLVL.

On this clone: Additional DNA sequences in this sample encode the identical CDR3. This sequence joins TRBV9 and TRBJ2-1; TRBD2 aligns across 9 bases. With V trimmed by 0 bases and J by 0 bases, 4 bases remained unmatched. The CDR3 loop spans 17 amino acids. CDR1 is SGDLS, CDR2 YYNGEE, per germline. CDR3 sequence (DNA): TGTGCCAGCAGCGTAGTTGCTAGCGGGACCTCCTACAATGAGCAGTTCTTC. It translates to CASSVVASGTSYNEQFF.

V usage is TRBV6-5 and J usage is TRBJ1-3, with D unclear. The V gene's germline CDR1 is MNHEY and CDR2 SVGAGI. The V and J ends lost 0 bases and 3 bases respectively, with 9 bases between them. There are 15 residues in the CDR3. CDR3 sequence: CASSYSGEGGNTIYF. CDR3 DNA: TGTGCCAGCAGTTACTCAGGAGAGGGTGGAAACACCATATATTTT.